Described below is a single TCR beta chain sequence and its context. This study enrolled people aged 18 to 89 from 20 to 25 US geographic areas. The data were taken from a study of blood T cell repertoires in COVID-19. Clones were sequenced by immunoSEQ multiplex PCR, and TCRdb holds only the in-frame ones, with some missing. Of about 300,000 clones detected, approximately 88% appear once; the ten largest clones hold about 5%. This CDR3 comprises 13 residues. V was shortened by 5 bases and J by 5 bases, with 13 bases between the two germline ends. CDR1 and CDR2 (germline): SGHNT, YYREEE (reference sequence).

Sequencing was done on a sample of PBMCs or T cells enriched from blood (not recorded which). The chain combines TRBV5-4 with TRBJ1-1, with D possibly being TRBD1 (6 bases). The TCR comes from a man aged 55 to 69 who had recovered from COVID-19. The CDR3 here is CASRRTDRTEAFF. The CDR3 bases are TGTGCCAGCAGACGGACAGACCGAACTGAAGCTTTCTTT.